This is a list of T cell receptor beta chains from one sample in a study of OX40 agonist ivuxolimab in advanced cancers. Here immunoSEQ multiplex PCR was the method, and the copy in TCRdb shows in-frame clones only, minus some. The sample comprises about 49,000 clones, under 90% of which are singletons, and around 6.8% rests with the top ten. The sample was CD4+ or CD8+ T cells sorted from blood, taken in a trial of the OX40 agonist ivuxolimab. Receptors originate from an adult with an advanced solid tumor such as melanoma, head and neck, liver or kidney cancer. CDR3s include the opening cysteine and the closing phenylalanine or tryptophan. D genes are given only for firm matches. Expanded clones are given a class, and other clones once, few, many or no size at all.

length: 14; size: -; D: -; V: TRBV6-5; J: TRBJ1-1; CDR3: CASSFLQGNTEAFF; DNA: TGTGCCAGCAGTTTCCTTCAGGGGAATACTGAAGCTTTCTTT
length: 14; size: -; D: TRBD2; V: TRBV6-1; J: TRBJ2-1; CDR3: CASSVREGYNEQFF; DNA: TGTGCCAGCAGTGTACGGGAGGGATACAATGAGCAGTTCTTC
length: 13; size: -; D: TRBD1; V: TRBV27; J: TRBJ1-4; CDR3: CASSWGQGEKLFF; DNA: TGTGCCAGCAGTTGGGGACAGGGGGAAAAACTGTTTTTT
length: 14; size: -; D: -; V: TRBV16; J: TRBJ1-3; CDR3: CASESRTTGNTIYF; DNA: TGTGCCAGCGAAAGTAGGACAACTGGAAACACCATATATTTT
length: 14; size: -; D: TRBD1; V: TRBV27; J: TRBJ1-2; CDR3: CASSPLGQEGLYTF; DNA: TGTGCCAGCAGTCCCCTCGGACAGGAAGGACTCTACACCTTC
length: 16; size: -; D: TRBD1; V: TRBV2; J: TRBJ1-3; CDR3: CASSETTRDSGNTIYF; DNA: TGTGCCAGCAGTGAAACAACCCGGGACAGCGGAAACACCATATATTTT
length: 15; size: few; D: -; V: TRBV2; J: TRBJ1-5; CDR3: CASRATPGSNQPQHF; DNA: TGTGCCAGCCGAGCTACTCCTGGGAGCAATCAGCCCCAGCATTTT
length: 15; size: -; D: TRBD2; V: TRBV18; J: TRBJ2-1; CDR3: CASSTGAGGNNEQFF; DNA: TGTGCCAGCTCGACCGGCGCGGGAGGGAACAATGAGCAGTTCTTC
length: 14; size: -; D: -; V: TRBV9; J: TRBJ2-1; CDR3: CASSFARGNNEQFF; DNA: TGTGCCAGCAGCTTCGCTAGGGGAAACAATGAGCAGTTCTTC
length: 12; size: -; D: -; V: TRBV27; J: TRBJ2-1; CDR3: CASSLIGNEQFF; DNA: TGTGCCAGCAGCCTTATTGGGAATGAGCAGTTCTTC
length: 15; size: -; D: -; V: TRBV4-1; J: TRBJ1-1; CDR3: CASSPTSGVNTEAFF; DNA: TGCGCCAGCAGCCCTACATCAGGAGTGAACACTGAAGCTTTCTTT
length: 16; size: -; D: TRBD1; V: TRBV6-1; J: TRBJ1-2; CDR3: CASSEAGTVSYYGYTF; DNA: TGTGCCAGCAGTGAAGCGGGGACAGTGAGTTATTATGGCTACACCTTC
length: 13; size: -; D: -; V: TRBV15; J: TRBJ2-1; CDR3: CATSAGDYNEQFF; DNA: TGTGCCACCAGCGCAGGGGACTACAATGAGCAGTTCTTC
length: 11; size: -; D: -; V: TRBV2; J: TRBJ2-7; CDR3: CASSPSYEQYF; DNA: TGTGCCAGCAGTCCCTCCTACGAGCAGTACTTC
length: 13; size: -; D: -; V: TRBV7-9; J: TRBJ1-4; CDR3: CASCTSRDEKLFF; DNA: TGTGCCAGCTGTACGTCGAGGGATGAAAAACTGTTTTTT
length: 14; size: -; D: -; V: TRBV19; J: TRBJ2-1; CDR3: CASSTGASNNEQFF; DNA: TGTGCCAGTAGCACCGGGGCAAGTAACAATGAGCAGTTCTTC
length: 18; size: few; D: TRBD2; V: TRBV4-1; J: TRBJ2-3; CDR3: CASSSPSGRGGFTDTQYF; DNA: TGCGCCAGCAGCTCCCCTAGCGGGAGAGGTGGTTTCACAGATACGCAGTATTTT
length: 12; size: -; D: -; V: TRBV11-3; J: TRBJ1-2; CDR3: CASSFESYGYTF; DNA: TGTGCCAGCAGCTTTGAAAGCTATGGCTACACCTTC
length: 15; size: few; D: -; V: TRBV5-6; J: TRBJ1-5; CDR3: CASSLSRGGNQPQHF; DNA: TGTGCCAGCAGCTTGTCCAGGGGAGGCAATCAGCCCCAGCATTTT
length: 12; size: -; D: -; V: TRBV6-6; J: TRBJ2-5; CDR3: CASRSGRETQYF; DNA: TGTGCCTCCCGGAGTGGAAGGGAGACCCAGTACTTC
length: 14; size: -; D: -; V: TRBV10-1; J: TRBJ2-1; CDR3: CASSVPGQADEQFF; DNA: TGCGCCAGCAGTGTTCCCGGTCAGGCCGATGAGCAGTTCTTC
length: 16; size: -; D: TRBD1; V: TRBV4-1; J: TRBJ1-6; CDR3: CASSIPGTGVRSPLHF; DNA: TGCGCCAGCAGCATACCGGGGACAGGGGTGCGTTCACCCCTCCACTTT
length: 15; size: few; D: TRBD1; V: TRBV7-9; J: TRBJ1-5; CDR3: CASSPGTALNQPQHF; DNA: TGTGCCAGCAGCCCGGGGACAGCGCTCAATCAGCCCCAGCATTTT
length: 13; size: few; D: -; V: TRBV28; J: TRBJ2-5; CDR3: CASSAGGQETQYF; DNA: TGTGCCAGCAGTGCGGGCGGGCAAGAGACCCAGTACTTC
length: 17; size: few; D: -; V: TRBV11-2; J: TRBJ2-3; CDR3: CASSLVPGPTSTDTQYF; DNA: TGTGCCAGCAGCTTAGTCCCAGGGCCTACTAGCACAGATACGCAGTATTTT
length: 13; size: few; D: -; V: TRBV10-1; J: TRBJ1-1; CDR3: CASSVGPVTEAFF; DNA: TGCGCCAGCAGTGTGGGGCCCGTTACTGAAGCTTTCTTT
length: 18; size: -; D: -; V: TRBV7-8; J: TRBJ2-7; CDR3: CASSPPPHIAGRSYEQYF; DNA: TGTGCCAGCAGCCCCCCCCCGCATATTGCGGGGCGCTCCTACGAGCAGTACTTC
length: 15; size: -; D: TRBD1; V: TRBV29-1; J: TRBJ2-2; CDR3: CSVKGDSPNTGELFF; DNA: TGCAGCGTTAAGGGGGACAGCCCGAACACCGGGGAGCTGTTTTTT
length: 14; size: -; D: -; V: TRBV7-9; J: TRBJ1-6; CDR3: CASSPVLEGSPLHF; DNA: TGTGCCAGCAGCCCGGTCCTGGAGGGGTCACCCCTCCACTTT
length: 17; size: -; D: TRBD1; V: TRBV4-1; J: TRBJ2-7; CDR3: CASSPRWTGTGGYEQYF; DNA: TGCGCCAGCAGCCCCAGATGGACCGGGACAGGGGGGTACGAGCAGTACTTC
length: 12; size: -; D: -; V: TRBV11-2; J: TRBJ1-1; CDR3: CASSLDIPEAFF; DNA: TGTGCCAGCAGCTTAGATATCCCTGAAGCTTTCTTT
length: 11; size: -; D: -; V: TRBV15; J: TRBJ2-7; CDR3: CATGATYEQYF; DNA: TGTGCCACCGGCGCGACCTACGAGCAGTACTTC
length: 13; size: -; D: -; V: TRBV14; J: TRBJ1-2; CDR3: CASSPTQNYGYTF; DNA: TGTGCCAGCAGTCCAACACAGAACTATGGCTACACCTTC
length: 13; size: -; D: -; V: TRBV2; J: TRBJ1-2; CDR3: CASSEAPGDGYTF; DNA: TGTGCCAGCAGTGAAGCGCCAGGGGACGGCTACACCTTC
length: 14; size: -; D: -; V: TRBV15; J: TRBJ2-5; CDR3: CATSRADLKETQYF; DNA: TGTGCCACCAGCAGGGCGGATCTTAAAGAGACCCAGTACTTC
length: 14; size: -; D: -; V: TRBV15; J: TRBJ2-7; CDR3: CATSRDYGVDEQYF; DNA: TGTGCCACCAGCAGAGATTACGGGGTCGACGAGCAGTACTTC
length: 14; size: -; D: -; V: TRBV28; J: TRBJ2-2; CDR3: CAGSQQAYTGELFF; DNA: TGTGCCGGGTCGCAGCAGGCCTACACCGGGGAGCTGTTTTTT
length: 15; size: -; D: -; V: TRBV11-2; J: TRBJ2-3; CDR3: CASSLVQGHTDTQYF; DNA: TGTGCCAGCAGCTTAGTTCAGGGACACACGGATACGCAGTATTTT
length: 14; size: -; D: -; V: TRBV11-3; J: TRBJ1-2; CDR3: CASSLESFSYGYTF; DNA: TGTGCCAGCAGCTTAGAGAGTTTTAGCTATGGCTACACCTTC
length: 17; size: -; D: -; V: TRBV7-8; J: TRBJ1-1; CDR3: CASSLDTSGWSVTEAFF; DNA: TGTGCCAGCAGCTTAGATACTTCTGGGTGGTCGGTCACTGAAGCTTTCTTT
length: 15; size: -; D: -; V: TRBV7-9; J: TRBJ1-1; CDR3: CASSFVIGGDTEAFF; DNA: TGTGCCAGCAGCTTTGTGATTGGGGGCGACACTGAAGCTTTCTTT
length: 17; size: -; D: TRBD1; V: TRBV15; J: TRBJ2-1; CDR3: CATSRDGLTGSFNEQFF; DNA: TGTGCCACCAGCAGAGATGGACTGACAGGGAGTTTCAATGAGCAGTTCTTC
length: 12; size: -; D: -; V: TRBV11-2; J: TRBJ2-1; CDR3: CASSLVGVEQFF; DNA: TGTGCCAGCAGCTTAGTAGGGGTGGAGCAGTTCTTC
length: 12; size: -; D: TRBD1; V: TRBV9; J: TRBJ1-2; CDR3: CASSSTGDGYTF; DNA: TGTGCCAGCAGCTCCACAGGGGATGGCTACACCTTC
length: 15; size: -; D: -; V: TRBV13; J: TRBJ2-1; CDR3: CASSLGYSRYNEQFF; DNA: TGTGCCAGCAGCTTAGGGTATAGCCGCTACAATGAGCAGTTCTTC
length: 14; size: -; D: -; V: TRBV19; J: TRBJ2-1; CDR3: CASSMWEGANEQFF; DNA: TGTGCCAGTAGTATGTGGGAGGGGGCGAATGAGCAGTTCTTC
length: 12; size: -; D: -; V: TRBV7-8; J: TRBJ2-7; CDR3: CASSPGSYEQYF; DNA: TGTGCCAGCAGCCCTGGGTCCTACGAGCAGTACTTC
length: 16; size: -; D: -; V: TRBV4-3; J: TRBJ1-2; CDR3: CASSQDPGNGDYGYTF; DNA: TGCGCCAGCAGCCAAGATCCAGGGAACGGCGACTATGGCTACACCTTC
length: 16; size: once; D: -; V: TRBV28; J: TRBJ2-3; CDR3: CASSLFGRTRTDTQYF; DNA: TGTGCCAGCAGTTTATTCGGCAGAACCCGCACAGATACGCAGTATTTT
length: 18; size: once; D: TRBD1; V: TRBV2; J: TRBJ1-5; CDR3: CASSDEGGTGDSNQPQHF; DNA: TGTGCCAGCAGTGATGAGGGAGGGACAGGGGACAGCAATCAGCCCCAGCATTTT
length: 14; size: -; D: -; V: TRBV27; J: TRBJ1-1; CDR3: CASSPNPGRTEAFF; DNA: TGTGCCAGCAGTCCGAACCCAGGGAGAACTGAAGCTTTCTTT
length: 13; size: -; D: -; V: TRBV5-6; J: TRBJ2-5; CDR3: CASSPQAEETQYF; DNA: TGTGCCAGCAGCCCACAGGCGGAGGAGACCCAGTACTTC
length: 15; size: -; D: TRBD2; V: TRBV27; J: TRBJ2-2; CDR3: CASSLAGGAGGELFF; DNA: TGTGCCAGCAGTCTAGCGGGAGGAGCAGGCGGGGAGCTGTTTTTT
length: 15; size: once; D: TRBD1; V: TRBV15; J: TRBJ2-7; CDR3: CATSRSGTGVDEQYF; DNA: TGTGCCACCAGCCGCTCCGGGACAGGGGTGGACGAGCAGTACTTC
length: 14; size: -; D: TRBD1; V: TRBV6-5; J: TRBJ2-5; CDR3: CASSHPGQQETQYF; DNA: TGTGCCAGCAGCCACCCGGGACAGCAAGAGACCCAGTACTTC
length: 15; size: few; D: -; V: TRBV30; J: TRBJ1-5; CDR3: CAWSVQRGGGQPQHF; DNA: TGTGCCTGGAGTGTACAGAGGGGGGGTGGGCAGCCCCAGCATTTT
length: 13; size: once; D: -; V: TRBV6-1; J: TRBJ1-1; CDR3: CASSPQRGDEAFF; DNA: TGTGCCAGCAGTCCGCAGAGGGGCGATGAAGCTTTCTTT
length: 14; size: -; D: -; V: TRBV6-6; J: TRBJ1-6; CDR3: CASTRQIYNSPLHF; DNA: TGTGCCAGCACCAGACAGATTTATAATTCACCCCTCCACTTT